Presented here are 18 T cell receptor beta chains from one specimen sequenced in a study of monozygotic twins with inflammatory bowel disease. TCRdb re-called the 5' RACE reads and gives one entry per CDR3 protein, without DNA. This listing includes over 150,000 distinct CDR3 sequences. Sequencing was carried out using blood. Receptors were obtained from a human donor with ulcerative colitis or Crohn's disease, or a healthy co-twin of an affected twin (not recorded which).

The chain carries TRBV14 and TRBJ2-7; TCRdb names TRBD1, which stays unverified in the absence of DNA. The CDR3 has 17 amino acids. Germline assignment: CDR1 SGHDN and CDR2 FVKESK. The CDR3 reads CASSHRFRQARLYEQYF.

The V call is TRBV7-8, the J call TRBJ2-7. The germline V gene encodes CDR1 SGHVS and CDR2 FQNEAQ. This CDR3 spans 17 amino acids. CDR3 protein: CASSLGRGFGSSYEQYF.

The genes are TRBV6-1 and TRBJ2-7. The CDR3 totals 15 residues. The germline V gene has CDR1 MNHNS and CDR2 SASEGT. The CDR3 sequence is CASSPTGRASYEQYF.

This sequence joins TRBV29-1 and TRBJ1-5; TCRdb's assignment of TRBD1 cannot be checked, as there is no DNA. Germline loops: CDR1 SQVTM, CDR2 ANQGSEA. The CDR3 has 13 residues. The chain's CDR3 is CSVSGQYNQPQHF.

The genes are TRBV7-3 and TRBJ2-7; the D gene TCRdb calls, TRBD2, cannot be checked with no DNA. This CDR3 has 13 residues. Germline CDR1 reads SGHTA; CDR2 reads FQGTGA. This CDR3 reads CASSPGTSYEQYF.

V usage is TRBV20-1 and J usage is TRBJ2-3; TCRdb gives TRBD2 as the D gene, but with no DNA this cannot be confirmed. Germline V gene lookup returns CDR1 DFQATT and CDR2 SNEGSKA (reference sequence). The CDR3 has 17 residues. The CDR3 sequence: CSASGAERAGGGDTQYF.

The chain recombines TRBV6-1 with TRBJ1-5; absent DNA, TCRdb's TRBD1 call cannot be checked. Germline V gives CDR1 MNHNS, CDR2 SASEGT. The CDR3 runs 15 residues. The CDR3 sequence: CASNHGQELNQPQHF.

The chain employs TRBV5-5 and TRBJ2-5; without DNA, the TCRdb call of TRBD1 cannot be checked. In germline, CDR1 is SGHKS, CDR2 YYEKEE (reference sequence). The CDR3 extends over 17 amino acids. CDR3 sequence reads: CASTIVPGRGPEETQYF.

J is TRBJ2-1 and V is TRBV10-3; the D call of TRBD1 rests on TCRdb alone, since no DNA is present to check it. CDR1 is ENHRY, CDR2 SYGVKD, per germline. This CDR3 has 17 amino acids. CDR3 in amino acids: CAISNLPGQNLQNEQFF.

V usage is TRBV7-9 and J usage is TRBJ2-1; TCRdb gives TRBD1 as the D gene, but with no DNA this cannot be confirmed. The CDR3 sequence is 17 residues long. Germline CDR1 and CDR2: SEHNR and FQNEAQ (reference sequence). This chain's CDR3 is CASSPLGRGSSYNEQFF.

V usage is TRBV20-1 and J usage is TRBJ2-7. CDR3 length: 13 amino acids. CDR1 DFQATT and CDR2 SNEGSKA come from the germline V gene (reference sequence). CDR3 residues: CSASAEDLYEQYF.

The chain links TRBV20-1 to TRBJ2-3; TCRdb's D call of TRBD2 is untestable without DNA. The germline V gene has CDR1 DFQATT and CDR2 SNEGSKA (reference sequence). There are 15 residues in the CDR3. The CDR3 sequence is CSASGLAGGTDTQYF.

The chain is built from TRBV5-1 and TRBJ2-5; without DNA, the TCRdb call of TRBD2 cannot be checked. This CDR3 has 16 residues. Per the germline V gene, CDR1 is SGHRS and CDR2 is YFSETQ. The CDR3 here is CASSSRLAGTQETQYF.

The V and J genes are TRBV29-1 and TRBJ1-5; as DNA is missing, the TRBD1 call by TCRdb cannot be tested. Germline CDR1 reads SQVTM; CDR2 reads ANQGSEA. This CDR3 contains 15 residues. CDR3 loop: CSVLSDRGIGQPQHF.

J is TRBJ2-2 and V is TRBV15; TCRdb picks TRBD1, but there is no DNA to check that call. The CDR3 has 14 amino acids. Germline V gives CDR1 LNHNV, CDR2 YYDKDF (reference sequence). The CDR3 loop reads CATSIRQGAGELFF.

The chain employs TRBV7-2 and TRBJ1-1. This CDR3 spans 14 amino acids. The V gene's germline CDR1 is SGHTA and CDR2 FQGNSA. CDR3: CASSTDRMRAEAFF.

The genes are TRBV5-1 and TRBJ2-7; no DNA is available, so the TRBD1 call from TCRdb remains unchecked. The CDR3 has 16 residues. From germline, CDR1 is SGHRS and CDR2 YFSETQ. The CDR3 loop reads CASSLASRTGVDEQYF.

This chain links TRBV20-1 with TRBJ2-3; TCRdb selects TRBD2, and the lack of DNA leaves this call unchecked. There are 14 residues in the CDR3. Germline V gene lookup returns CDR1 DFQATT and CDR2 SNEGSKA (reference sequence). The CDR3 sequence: CSARVSGGPDTQYF.